This T cell receptor beta chain was captured in a study of Graves' ophthalmopathy and Graves' hyperthyroidism. Study-wide results and limits: Ophthalmopathy progression cases were predicted by the model with 60% to 71% sensitivity and around 72% specificity.

CDR1 and CDR2 (germline): MNHNS, SASEGT. V was cut by 5 bases and J by 0 bases, with 8 bases left in between. CDR3 size: 14 residues. This clonotype occurred many times. Its cognate antigen is unknown. The authors amplified TCR beta CDR3 regions from RNA transcripts. The first round was an RT-PCR with HTBI primers, and the second round was a multiplex PCR. Each CDR3 protein is one row after TCRdb ran MiXCR on the multiplex PCR reads. The sample consists of a few hundred thousand distinct CDR3 sequences, about 18% of them appearing once. The clonotype was recovered from an adult woman with stable Graves' hyperthyroidism. This chain uses TRBV6-1 with TRBJ1-3; D not certain. The sample taken for sequencing was peripheral blood. CDR3 DNA sequence: TGTGCCAGCAGTAAAGACAACTCTGGAAACACCATATATTTT. Amino acid sequence: CASSKDNSGNTIYF.